This passage covers 10 T cell receptor beta chains from one sample sequenced in a study of T cells in Graves' hyperthyroidism and ophthalmopathy. Researchers took RNA transcripts and amplified the TCR beta CDR3 regions from them. An initial round of RT-PCR targeting the TCR CDR3 relied on the HTBI primer set. TCRdb reprocessed the multiplex PCR reads via MiXCR and lists one record per CDR3 protein. The sample lists more than 500,000 distinct CDR3 sequences, about 15% seen once, with over 3.5% in the top ten. The sample was blood. These receptors originate from a woman in her thirties or forties with Graves' ophthalmopathy.

This chain uses TRBV12-3 or TRBV12-4 with TRBJ1-1, with unresolved D. CDR3 length equals 16 residues. The V end was cut by 1 base, the J end by 4 bases, with 16 bases between. CDR3 residues: CASSLGLLGQFTEAFF. DNA of the CDR3: TGTGCCAGCAGTTTAGGCCTTCTTGGGCAGTTCACTGAAGCTTTCTTT.

This clonotype came up many times. This chain joins TRBV6-5 and TRBJ1-1, with 9 bases aligning to TRBD1. Germline-derived CDR1 and CDR2 are MNHEY and SVGAGI. There are 15 residues in the CDR3. The V and J ends lost 8 bases and 0 bases, in that order; junction bases with no gene match: 7. The chain's CDR3 is CASHRGDRVNTEAFF. The CDR3 DNA is TGTGCCAGCCACCGGGGGGACAGGGTGAACACTGAAGCTTTCTTT.

This clonotype was seen repeatedly, ten times or more. The chain links TRBV6-5 to TRBJ1-3; weak D call: TRBD1 (6 bases). Between the trimmed V and J ends, which lost 2 bases and 7 bases, there was a span of 18 bases. CDR3 size: 16 residues. Germline CDR1 reads MNHEY; CDR2 reads SVGAGI. CDR3 DNA sequence: TGTGCCAGCAGTTACGGGGGGACATACGAGACGAACACCATATATTTT. Residues: CASSYGGTYETNTIYF.

This clonotype was observed a handful of times. J is TRBJ1-5 and V is TRBV18; D gene unclear. CDR1 and CDR2 (germline): KGHSH, LQKENI. The CDR3 runs 14 residues. V was shortened by 3 bases and J by 3 bases, with 9 bases between the two germline ends. The CDR3 region has the DNA TGTGCCAGCTCACCGCGGGCCAACAATCAGCCCCAGCATTTT. Residues: CASSPRANNQPQHF.

This clonotype was seen at least ten times. The CDR3 coding sequence is TGTGCCAGCAGTGCGTCCGGGACAGGGGGCGCGAACACCGGGGAGCTGTTTTTT. Protein sequence: CASSASGTGGANTGELFF. This sequence joins TRBV12-3 or TRBV12-4 and TRBJ2-2; 12 bases align to TRBD1. The CDR3 is 18 residues long. V trimming: 5 bases; J trimming: 0 bases; junction bases outside the gene matches: 7.

V gene TRBV27 combines with J gene TRBJ1-1; the D is unclear. From germline, CDR1 is MNHEY and CDR2 SMNVEV (reference sequence). This CDR3 is built from 14 residues. Trimming shortened V by 8 bases and J by 2 bases, and 15 bases separated the two germline ends. The CDR3 protein is CASPREGYNTEAFF. In nucleotides, the CDR3 is TGTGCCAGCCCCCGAGAGGGCTACAACACTGAAGCTTTCTTT.

This clonotype was counted at least ten times. The genes are TRBV20-1 and TRBJ2-5, with 8 bases identical to TRBD2. The germline gives CDR1 DFQATT, CDR2 SNEGSKA (reference sequence). V gave up 2 bases and J gave up 5 bases; unmatched junction bases: 7. This CDR3 comprises 14 residues. The CDR3 region is CSARRLAGRETQYF. For the CDR3, the DNA is TGCAGTGCTAGACGTCTAGCGGGTAGGGAGACCCAGTACTTC.

This chain links TRBV20-1 with TRBJ2-7; 10 positions agree with TRBD1. The J segment lost 4 bases and the V segment lost 4 bases, leaving 10 bases of the junction unmatched. Germline lookup yields CDR1 DFQATT and CDR2 SNEGSKA (reference sequence). The CDR3 runs 15 residues. Written as DNA, the CDR3 is TGCAGTGCTACCTGGACAGGGGGGGTCGAATACGAGCAGTACTTC. Amino acid sequence: CSATWTGGVEYEQYF.

The CDR3 nucleotides are TGCGCCAGCAGCCACGGCCGGGGCTCCTACGAGCAGTACTTC. This codes for CASSHGRGSYEQYF. The J gene is TRBJ2-7, the V gene TRBV4-1; weak D call: TRBD2 (5 bases). This CDR3 spans 14 amino acids. The germline V gene has CDR1 MGHRA and CDR2 YSYEKL. Between the trimmed V and J ends, which lost 3 bases and 0 bases, there was a span of 9 bases.

The V gene is TRBV15, the J gene TRBJ2-6; D remains ambiguous. The V gene lost 4 bases and the J gene lost 0 bases, with 4 bases spanning the gap. Germline CDR1 is LNHNV and CDR2 is YYDKDF (reference sequence). The CDR3 is made up of 14 amino acids. The CDR3 region is CATSIYSGANVLTF. The CDR3 DNA reads TGTGCCACCAGCATCTACTCTGGGGCCAACGTCCTGACTTTC.